Shown below are 28 T cell receptor beta chains from a single sample sequenced in a study of CD8 T cells in ankylosing spondylitis. TCRdb analysed the 5' RACE reads with MiXCR anew, one entry per CDR3 protein. The sample lists approximately 520,000 distinct CDR3 sequences, about 5% occurring once. These receptors lack a known antigen. Broader study findings: A TCR beta motif made of about 8 highly homologous variants seemed typical of ankylosing spondylitis blood.

The sample comprised blood, either unsorted or a sorted T cell fraction (not recorded which). The source is a male donor with ankylosing spondylitis.

At least ten counts were recorded for this clonotype. The chain couples TRBV9 to TRBJ2-1, with unresolved D. Germline lookup yields CDR1 SGDLS and CDR2 YYNGEE. V was cut by 0 bases and J by 4 bases, with 14 bases left in between. The CDR3 totals 16 residues. The CDR3, as DNA: TGTGCCAGCAGCGTAGCTGGATCTCCCGTATACAATGAGCAGTTCTTC. Protein: CASSVAGSPVYNEQFF.

This clonotype showed up many times. The chain employs TRBV6-1 and TRBJ2-3; D possibly corresponds to TRBD1 (6 bases). Trimming left V 7 bases short and J 1 base short, with 15 bases between. The CDR3 is made up of 15 amino acids. CDR1 is MNHNS and CDR2 is SASEGT in the germline V gene. CDR3 bases: TGTGCCAGCAACGAACAGGGCTTAGGCACAGATACGCAGTATTTT. This gives the protein CASNEQGLGTDTQYF.

This clonotype occurred many times. The chain uses TRBV6-1 and TRBJ1-2; 7 bases map to TRBD1. This CDR3 spans 13 amino acids. Germline V CDR1 and CDR2: MNHNS, SASEGT. The junction had 12 bases not matched to a gene; V was cut back by 7 bases and J by 10 bases. CDR3 coding DNA: TGTGCCAGCACTCCCATCCCAGGGGGGCACTACACCTTC. Its protein product is CASTPIPGGHYTF.

This clonotype was seen repeatedly, ten times or more. V usage is TRBV29-1 and J usage is TRBJ1-1; D unresolved. Germline CDR1 is SQVTM and CDR2 is ANQGSEA. V was pared by 5 bases and J by 10 bases, with 8 bases between. This CDR3 spans 9 amino acids. CDR3 nucleotide sequence: TGCAGCGTTTCGTGGGGAGCTTTCTTT. This codes for CSVSWGAFF.

This clonotype was picked up a small number of times. This chain links TRBV2 with TRBJ1-1; D uncertain. This CDR3 is built from 12 residues. V lost 3 bases to trimming and J lost 1 base, with 3 bases between them. From germline, CDR1 is SNHLY and CDR2 FYNNEI. The CDR3 coding sequence is TGTGCCAGCAGTGAGCAGAACACTGAAGCTTTCTTT. The encoded protein is CASSEQNTEAFF.

The chain employs TRBV27 and TRBJ1-3; D is undetermined. This CDR3 spans 14 amino acids. Germline lookup yields CDR1 MNHEY and CDR2 SMNVEV (reference sequence). Trimming cost V 5 bases and J 3 bases, with 11 bases left between them. CDR3 in amino acids: CASSPLRIGNTIYF. CDR3 DNA sequence: TGTGCCAGCAGTCCCCTACGTATTGGAAACACCATATATTTT.

The sample holds many counts of this clonotype. This chain joins TRBV12-3 or TRBV12-4 and TRBJ1-1; no definite D call. The CDR3 totals 14 residues. V lost 4 bases and J lost 1, with 10 bases in between. CDR3 protein: CASSSPRRNTEAFF. DNA for the CDR3: TGTGCCAGCAGTTCCCCTAGGAGGAACACTGAAGCTTTCTTT.

This clonotype was seen at least ten times. The chain has TRBV28 and TRBJ2-7; D is ambiguous. This CDR3 has 14 amino acids. Trimming left V 5 bases short and J 1 base short, with 12 bases between. The germline CDR1 and CDR2 sequences are MDHEN and SYDVKM. CDR3 bases: TGTGCCAGCAGTACGACAACGCCATCCTACGAGCAGTACTTC. Its translation: CASSTTTPSYEQYF.

Ten or more counts support this clonotype. The DNA for the CDR3 is TGTGCCAGCAGCTTAGTCCGGGGGGATGATGACAATGAGCAGTTCTTC. As protein: CASSLVRGDDDNEQFF. The chain has TRBV7-2 and TRBJ2-1; 7 bases are a match to TRBD2. CDR1 and CDR2 from the germline V gene are SGHTA and FQGNSA. CDR3 length equals 16 residues. V dropped 1 base and J dropped 5; count of bases not matched to a gene: 8.

This clonotype was observed many times. This chain links TRBV4-3 with TRBJ2-3; D is perhaps TRBD2 (6 bases). The CDR3 spans 15 residues. Trimming pared 4 bases from V and 0 bases from J, leaving 11 bases between. In germline, CDR1 is LGHNA, CDR2 YSLEER. DNA for the CDR3: TGCGCCAGCAGCCCCGGGAGTGGTAGCACAGATACGCAGTATTTT. Translated, it gives CASSPGSGSTDTQYF.

This clonotype was counted many times. The chain recombines TRBV5-1 with TRBJ2-1; D is undetermined. Trimming cost V 0 bases and J 0 bases, with 13 bases left between them. Germline CDR1 reads SGHRS; CDR2 reads YFSETQ. This CDR3 is built from 17 residues. As DNA, the CDR3 is TGCGCCAGCAGCTTGGCTCTTGATGCTAGCTCCTACAATGAGCAGTTCTTC. Amino acids: CASSLALDASSYNEQFF.

The rearrangement joins TRBV29-1 to TRBJ2-7; D not certain. The V gene's germline CDR1 is SQVTM and CDR2 ANQGSEA. The CDR3 contains 11 residues. Trimming stripped 0 bases from V and 5 bases from J, with 5 bases between. The CDR3 nucleotides read TGCAGCGTTGAAGATGCCAACGAGCAGTACTTC. It codes for CSVEDANEQYF.

CDR3 coding DNA: TGTGCCAGCAGCGTAGATTTGAGACAAGAGACCCAGTACTTC. Its translation is CASSVDLRQETQYF. The rearrangement links TRBV9 to TRBJ2-5; D is ambiguous. Trimming removed 0 bases at V and 2 bases at J, with 8 bases between. Germline V gene sequence: CDR1 SGDLS, CDR2 YYNGEE. The CDR3 has 14 residues.

This clonotype has ten or more counts. The rearrangement uses TRBV7-3 and TRBJ2-3; D is ambiguous. Trimming removed 0 bases at V and 5 bases at J, with 15 bases between. The CDR3 contains 16 residues. CDR1 and CDR2 (germline): SGHTA, FQGTGA. The CDR3 spells CASSLTVGLGGDTQYF. The CDR3 region has the DNA TGTGCCAGCAGCTTAACGGTAGGGCTGGGCGGAGATACGCAGTATTTT. Drawing the rest from reference TRBV7-3 and TRBJ2-3, the complete variable domain is GAGVSQTPSNKVTEKGKYVELRCDPISGHTALYWYRQSLGQGPEFLIYFQGTGAADDSGLPNDRFFAVRPEGSVSTLKIQRTERGDSAVYLCASSLTVGLGGDTQYFGPGTRLTVL.

This clonotype was counted between two and nine times. This chain connects TRBV4-1 to TRBJ1-4; no firm D call. CDR1 and CDR2 from the germline V gene are MGHRA and YSYEKL. Trimming took off 0 bases at V and 3 bases at J, with 17 bases between the two ends. The CDR3 sequence is 18 residues long. The CDR3 reads CASSQDLARVGSNEKLFF. The CDR3 DNA reads TGCGCCAGCAGCCAAGACCTAGCAAGGGTTGGTTCTAATGAAAAACTGTTTTTT.

This clonotype appeared a few times. The rearrangement uses TRBV12-3 or TRBV12-4 and TRBJ1-5, with D hard to call. V lost 3 bases, J lost 1 base, and 7 bases lay in between. CDR3 length equals 14 residues. CDR3 sequence reads: CASSFTDSNQPQHF. In nucleotides, the CDR3 is TGTGCCAGCAGTTTTACGGACAGCAATCAGCCCCAGCATTTT.

This clonotype has a count of ten or more. The J gene is TRBJ1-5, the V gene TRBV13; 11 bases match TRBD1. This CDR3 is 22 amino acids long. In germline, CDR1 is PRHDT, CDR2 FYEKMQ (reference sequence). Losses at the gene ends were 4 bases for V and 0 bases for J; bases not matched to a gene: 20. CDR3 nucleotide sequence: TGTGCCAGCAGCTCAATCCCTCGGTTTGGACAGGGGGCAAGGTATAGCAATCAGCCCCAGCATTTT. Translation gives CASSSIPRFGQGARYSNQPQHF.

This clonotype was detected many times. The chain joins TRBV24-1 to TRBJ2-3; TRBD2 aligns across 10 bases. With 6 bases clipped from V and 9 bases from J, the junction kept 8 bases outside the gene matches. There are 14 residues in the CDR3. Germline V gene sequence: CDR1 KGHDR, CDR2 SFDVKD. The CDR3 bases are TGTGCCACCAGTATCGCTAGCGGGAGTGAAACGCAGTATTTT. This encodes CATSIASGSETQYF.

This clonotype came up many times. The chain employs TRBV20-1 and TRBJ1-1; D call uncertain. Trimming removed 1 base from V and 7 bases from J, with 22 bases in between. Germline V CDR1 and CDR2: DFQATT, SNEGSKA (reference sequence). The CDR3 contains 16 residues. The CDR3 sequence: CSARVWGAGRINEAFF. As DNA, the CDR3 is TGCAGTGCTAGAGTTTGGGGTGCGGGGAGGATCAATGAAGCTTTCTTT.

The genes are TRBV11-3 and TRBJ2-2, with D possibly TRBD1 on 5 matching bases. The CDR3 is made up of 14 amino acids. Germline-derived CDR1 and CDR2 are SGHNT and YENEEA. V gave up 4 bases and J gave up 6 bases, with 12 bases separating them. CDR3 loop: CASSSRQFAGELFF. The CDR3 DNA sequence: TGTGCCAGCAGCTCGAGACAGTTCGCCGGGGAGCTGTTTTTT.

This clonotype occurred a few times. This chain connects TRBV4-3 to TRBJ1-2; D not certain. Per the germline V gene, CDR1 is LGHNA and CDR2 is YSLEER. Trimming removed 0 bases at V and 5 bases at J, with 19 bases between. The CDR3 totals 17 residues. CDR3 DNA sequence: TGCGCCAGCAGCCAAGATGCCGCAGCCGCCGTCACTTATGGCTACACCTTC. Encoded protein: CASSQDAAAAVTYGYTF.

This clonotype was seen repeatedly, ten times or more. The chain employs TRBV5-1 and TRBJ1-3; the D is unclear. The V gene's germline CDR1 is SGHRS and CDR2 YFSETQ. V was pared by 5 bases and J by 8 bases, with 14 bases between. The CDR3 is 13 residues long. The CDR3 is CASRDGPGDTIYF. The CDR3 DNA reads as TGCGCCAGCAGGGATGGACCTGGGGACACCATATATTTT.

The V call is TRBV20-1, the J call TRBJ1-5; D not certain. The CDR3 runs to 13 residues. Germline values: CDR1 DFQATT, CDR2 SNEGSKA (reference sequence). Trimming removed 5 bases at V and 7 bases at J, with 15 bases between. The CDR3 protein is CSAGRLKDQPQHF. CDR3 bases: TGCAGTGCTGGACGTCTCAAGGACCAGCCCCAGCATTTT.

The rearrangement links TRBV28 to TRBJ2-5, with 7 bases matching TRBD2. V dropped 4 bases and J dropped 3; count of bases not matched to a gene: 5. CDR1 and CDR2 (germline): MDHEN, SYDVKM. This CDR3 is built from 14 residues. CDR3 in amino acids: CASSWGTTEETQYF. CDR3 nucleotide sequence: TGTGCCAGCAGTTGGGGGACTACGGAAGAGACCCAGTACTTC.

This clonotype was seen at least ten times. The genes are TRBV7-9 and TRBJ2-1; the match to TRBD1 covers 10 bases. In germline, CDR1 is SEHNR, CDR2 FQNEAQ (reference sequence). Trimming took 6 bases from V and 8 from J; bases not matched to a gene: 13. The length of the CDR3 is 16 residues. CDR3 DNA: TGTGCCAGCAGATCTCTCGGACAGGGGGGTAGGGATGAGCAGTTCTTC. Translating it yields CASRSLGQGGRDEQFF.

The rearrangement uses TRBV21-1 and TRBJ2-6; the table names TRBD2, a call not compared with the DNA. TRBV21-1 is a listed pseudogene. CDR3 length: 16 amino acids. For the CDR3, the DNA is TGTGCCAGCAGCAAGGATGGGACTTCTGGGGCCAACGTCCTGACTTTC. It is translated as CASSKDGTSGANVLTF.

This clonotype was detected ten times or more. The chain combines TRBV7-9 with TRBJ1-1; no clear D. Deletions cut 9 bases from V and 11 bases from J, with 16 bases between. The CDR3 has 11 amino acids. In germline, CDR1 is SEHNR, CDR2 FQNEAQ (reference sequence). The CDR3 here is CASDGPTGAFF. The CDR3 DNA sequence: TGTGCCAGTGACGGGCCGACGGGGGCTTTCTTT.

This clonotype was observed at least ten times. This chain connects TRBV5-1 to TRBJ2-1, with 9 bases aligning to TRBD1. Per germline, CDR1 SGHRS and CDR2 YFSETQ. This CDR3 has 15 residues. After removal of 3 bases from V and 6 bases from J, the junction contained 7 bases not matched to a gene. CDR3 DNA: TGCGCCAGCAGCTACCGGGACAGGGACTCCAATGAGCAGTTCTTC. Translated: CASSYRDRDSNEQFF.